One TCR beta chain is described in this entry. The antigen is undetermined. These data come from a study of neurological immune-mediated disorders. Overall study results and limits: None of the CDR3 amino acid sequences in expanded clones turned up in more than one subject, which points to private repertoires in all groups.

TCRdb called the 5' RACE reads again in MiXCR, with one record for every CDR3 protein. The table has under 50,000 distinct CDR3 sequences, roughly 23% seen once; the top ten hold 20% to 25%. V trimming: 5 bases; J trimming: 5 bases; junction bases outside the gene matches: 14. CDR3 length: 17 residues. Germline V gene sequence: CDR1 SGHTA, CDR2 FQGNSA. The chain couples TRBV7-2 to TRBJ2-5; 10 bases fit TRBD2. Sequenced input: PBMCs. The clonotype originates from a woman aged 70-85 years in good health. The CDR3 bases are TGTGCCAGCAGCCCGGGAGGAAGCGGGGGGGTAAGGGAGACCCAGTACTTC. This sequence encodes CASSPGGSGGVRETQYF.